A single T cell receptor (beta chain) is shown here with its context. The data derive from a study of T cell changes during pregnancy in multiple sclerosis. The CDR3 contains 15 residues. V shed 4 bases and J 2 bases; nucleotides not matched to a gene: 5. Per the germline V gene, CDR1 is SGHNT and CDR2 is YYREEE (reference sequence). The table came from immunoSEQ multiplex PCR; TCRdb's copy has only in-frame clones and leaves some out. The table has about 23,000 clones, roughly 90% seen once. The TCR originated in a female donor in good health, enrolled as a control in a pregnancy study. The V call is TRBV5-4, the J call TRBJ2-7; 11 bases match TRBD1. Sequenced here: CD4+ T cells from peripheral blood mononuclear cells, sampled in the first trimester of pregnancy. CDR3 sequence reads: CASSPGQGVPYEQYF. In nucleotides, the CDR3 is TGTGCCAGCAGCCCGGGACAGGGGGTCCCCTACGAGCAGTACTTC.